One sample yielded the 23 T cell receptor beta chains listed below, sequenced in a study of post-analysis software for immune sequencing data. The study, taken as a whole, reports: There were five or six TRBV segments more frequent in patients than controls, and TRBV5-6, TRBV5-1 and TRBV20-1 were among them.

These receptors' antigens are unknown. The authors incorporated unique molecular identifiers into the TCR beta cDNA libraries. One entry per CDR3 protein, called by TCRdb with MiXCR from the PCR reads. The sample has approximately 440,000 distinct CDR3 sequences; roughly 46% are singletons. The sequenced sample consisted of blood. These receptors were collected from a girl aged 5-17 years with multiple sclerosis.

The chain joins TRBV24-1 to TRBJ2-5; D might be TRBD1 or TRBD2, each matching 5 bases. CDR1 KGHDR and CDR2 SFDVKD come from the germline V gene. Trimming pared 3 bases from V and 1 base from J, leaving 14 bases between. The CDR3 runs to 16 residues. Here the CDR3 reads CATSDGGLNSQETQYF. In DNA form, the CDR3 reads TGTGCCACCAGTGATGGGGGTTTGAACAGCCAAGAGACCCAGTACTTC.

The chain couples TRBV29-1 to TRBJ1-5; TRBD1 matches at 9 bases. CDR1 is SQVTM and CDR2 is ANQGSEA in the germline V gene. Trimming took 8 bases from V and 0 from J; bases not matched to a gene: 11. This CDR3 is built from 16 residues. This CDR3 reads CSPGQGTHYSNQPQHF. In DNA, the CDR3 is TGCAGCCCCGGACAGGGGACCCATTATAGCAATCAGCCCCAGCATTTT.

This chain uses TRBV6-5 with TRBJ1-4; no clear D. V was pared by 0 bases and J by 3 bases, with 17 bases between. Germline V gene data show CDR1 as MNHEY and CDR2 as SVGAGI. The CDR3 runs 18 residues. The CDR3 spells CASSYSSRRRVANEKLFF. In DNA, the CDR3 is TGTGCCAGCAGTTACTCGAGCAGGCGGAGAGTCGCTAATGAAAAACTGTTTTTT.

This chain's CDR3 is CAISESGAGEGQPQHF. CDR3 bases: TGTGCCATCAGTGAGTCAGGGGCAGGGGAAGGCCAGCCCCAGCATTTT. The chain is built from TRBV10-3 and TRBJ1-5; D is possibly TRBD1 (6 bases). The germline V and J ends were trimmed by 0 bases and 7 bases, with 16 bases remaining between them. CDR3 length: 16 amino acids. In germline, CDR1 is ENHRY, CDR2 SYGVKD.

This chain joins TRBV4-2 and TRBJ2-1; D ambiguous. The germline CDR1 and CDR2 sequences are LGHNA and YNFKEQ. The CDR3 is 15 amino acids. Deletions cut 0 bases from V and 0 bases from J, with 6 bases between. CDR3 region: CASSQDVGSYNEQFF. For the CDR3, the DNA is TGTGCCAGCAGCCAAGACGTGGGCTCCTACAATGAGCAGTTCTTC.

The chain employs TRBV28 and TRBJ2-3, with D unclear. CDR3 length equals 17 residues. V was cut by 5 bases and J by 6 bases, with 24 bases left in between. CDR1 and CDR2 (germline): MDHEN, SYDVKM. The CDR3 is CASSPISNLRLLDTQYF. CDR3 bases: TGTGCCAGCAGTCCCATATCAAACCTCCGGCTGCTGGATACGCAGTATTTT.

V usage is TRBV27 and J usage is TRBJ1-5; unclear D gene. This CDR3 has 13 residues. Germline V gene sequence: CDR1 MNHEY, CDR2 SMNVEV (reference sequence). Deletions cut 7 bases from V and 4 bases from J, with 11 bases between. CDR3 sequence: CASKRTVNQPQHF. In DNA form, the CDR3 reads TGTGCCAGCAAGAGGACCGTAAATCAGCCCCAGCATTTT.

The chain employs TRBV27 and TRBJ2-1, with D unresolved. Trimming took 2 bases from V and 8 from J, leaving 13 bases between them. This CDR3 is 14 amino acids long. CDR1 is MNHEY, CDR2 SMNVEV, per germline (reference sequence). Written as DNA, the CDR3 is TGTGCCAGCAGTTTACCAGCCCCAGACGATGAGCAGTTCTTC. As protein: CASSLPAPDDEQFF.

The rearrangement uses TRBV20-1 and TRBJ1-5; D is undetermined. The CDR3 spans 13 residues. Trimming took off 1 base at V and 2 bases at J, with 6 bases between the two ends. Germline V gene data show CDR1 as DFQATT and CDR2 as SNEGSKA (reference sequence). CDR3 coding DNA: TGCAGTGCTAGAGGCCGCGGCAATCAGCCCCAGCATTTT. Residues: CSARGRGNQPQHF.

The chain employs TRBV5-8 and TRBJ2-7; TRBD1 might be the D (6 bases). Germline V gene data show CDR1 as SGHTS and CDR2 as YDEGEE. The CDR3 spans 16 residues. Trimming cost V 3 bases and J 0 bases, with 16 bases left between them. CDR3 nucleotides: TGTGCCAGCAGCTGCCAGGGGCCAAGAAGCTCCTACGAGCAGTACTTC. This translates into CASSCQGPRSSYEQYF.

This clonotype was picked up a small number of times. V and J are TRBV12-3 or TRBV12-4 and TRBJ2-3; 7 positions agree with TRBD2. Unmatched junction bases numbered 6, after V lost 6 bases and J lost 0 bases. The CDR3 has 15 residues. The CDR3 sequence: CASRPLAASTDTQYF. The CDR3 nucleotides read TGTGCCAGCAGACCCCTAGCGGCTAGCACAGATACGCAGTATTTT.

As to this clonotype: An end of the junction does not agree with germline; a read error may underlie this. The V and J genes are TRBV7-7 and TRBJ2-3, with D perhaps TRBD1 or TRBD2 (5 bases each). The germline V gene has CDR1 SSHAT and CDR2 FNYEAQ (reference sequence). The CDR3 totals 13 residues. CDR3 in DNA: TGTGCTAGCAGCACAGGACTGCCAGATACGCAGTATTTT. This encodes CASSTGLPDTQYF.

This clonotype showed up just a few times. The chain has TRBV4-2 and TRBJ2-6; possible D gene TRBD2, 5 bases. The CDR3 consists of 16 residues. Germline V gene data show CDR1 as LGHNA and CDR2 as YNFKEQ. The V gene lost 4 bases and the J gene lost 1 base, with 11 bases spanning the gap. The CDR3 loop is CASSPVASSGANVLTF. The CDR3 DNA sequence: TGTGCCAGCAGCCCCGTAGCGAGTTCTGGGGCCAACGTCCTGACTTTC.

J is TRBJ2-7 and V is TRBV9; a weak D match, TRBD1 (6 bases). The CDR3 has 15 amino acids. Trimming pared 0 bases from V and 3 bases from J, leaving 13 bases between. Germline values: CDR1 SGDLS, CDR2 YYNGEE. The CDR3 DNA reads TGTGCCAGCAGCGTAGACCCAGGGGCCGACTACGAGCAGTACTTC. This encodes CASSVDPGADYEQYF.

This chain joins TRBV7-9 and TRBJ2-1; D is uncertain. The CDR3 covers 15 residues. The germline V gene encodes CDR1 SEHNR and CDR2 FQNEAQ (reference sequence). The V gene lost 5 bases and the J gene lost 5 bases, with 16 bases spanning the gap. The CDR3 reads CASSRALDLDNEQFF. CDR3 in DNA: TGTGCCAGCAGCCGCGCTCTAGATTTGGACAATGAGCAGTTCTTC.

V and J are TRBV18 and TRBJ2-3; weak D call: TRBD1 (5 bases). Trimming pared 3 bases from V and 4 bases from J, leaving 11 bases between. Per the germline V gene, CDR1 is KGHSH and CDR2 is LQKENI. CDR3 size: 14 residues. CDR3 sequence reads: CASSPGRVADTQYF. DNA for the CDR3: TGTGCCAGCTCACCCGGCAGGGTAGCAGATACGCAGTATTTT.

This clonotype was detected a few times. This chain links TRBV7-9 with TRBJ1-2; 7 bases align to TRBD1. Germline V gene data show CDR1 as SEHNR and CDR2 as FQNEAQ (reference sequence). The trim removed 6 bases at V and 2 bases at J, leaving 12 bases unmatched. The length of the CDR3 is 16 residues. CDR3: CASRQETGSGNYGYTF. The CDR3 DNA follows: TGTGCCAGCAGGCAAGAGACAGGGTCGGGAAACTATGGCTACACCTTC. Variable domain in full (rest from reference TRBV7-9 and TRBJ1-2): DTGVSQNPRHKITKRGQNVTFRCDPISEHNRLYWYRQTLGQGPEFLTYFQNEAQLEKSRLLSDRFSAERPKGSFSTLEIQRTEQGDSAMYLCASRQETGSGNYGYTFGSGTRLTVV.

The rearrangement joins TRBV29-1 to TRBJ1-2, with 7 bases lining up with TRBD1. After removal of 6 bases from V and 3 bases from J, the junction contained 4 bases not matched to a gene. This CDR3 comprises 12 residues. From germline, CDR1 is SQVTM and CDR2 ANQGSEA. The CDR3 is CSVDTGDYGYTF. CDR3 coding DNA: TGCAGCGTAGATACAGGGGACTATGGCTACACCTTC. The variable domain in full, completed from reference TRBV29-1 and TRBJ1-2, reads SAVISQKPSRDICQRGTSLTIQCQVDSQVTMMFWYRQQPGQSLTLIATANQGSEATYESGFVIDKFPISRPNLTFSTLTVSNMSPEDSSIYLCSVDTGDYGYTFGSGTRLTVV.

This chain uses TRBV5-1 with TRBJ2-5; D is unresolved. Trimming took 1 base from V and 5 from J, leaving 9 bases between them. Germline V gene data show CDR1 as SGHRS and CDR2 as YFSETQ. This CDR3 is 13 amino acids long. The CDR3 region has the DNA TGCGCCAGCAGCTTGTTCCGTCAGGAGACCCAGTACTTC. Translating it yields CASSLFRQETQYF.

The chain is built from TRBV29-1 and TRBJ2-7; 7 positions agree with TRBD2. The V segment lost 6 bases and the J segment 2 bases; nucleotides outside the gene matches: 4. The CDR3 spans 12 residues. Looked up from germline, CDR1 is SQVTM and CDR2 is ANQGSEA. The CDR3 protein is CSVGTTTYEQYF. The CDR3 DNA reads as TGCAGCGTCGGGACTACCACCTACGAGCAGTACTTC.

The rearrangement uses TRBV29-1 and TRBJ2-1; 8 bases map to TRBD2. The germline gives CDR1 SQVTM, CDR2 ANQGSEA. The J segment lost 7 bases and the V segment lost 3 bases, leaving 8 bases of the junction unmatched. The CDR3 runs 14 residues. Here the CDR3 reads CSVETSEDWNEQFF. CDR3 nucleotide sequence: TGCAGCGTTGAGACTAGCGAGGATTGGAATGAGCAGTTCTTC.

This clonotype occurred many times. This chain connects TRBV14 to TRBJ1-2; the match to TRBD1 covers 7 bases. Trimming cost V 5 bases and J 8 bases; bases outside gene matches: 8. The CDR3 covers 13 residues. The germline V gene has CDR1 SGHDN and CDR2 FVKESK. The CDR3 DNA follows: TGTGCCAGCAGCGTCGACAGGGTAGACGGCTACACCTTC. It codes for CASSVDRVDGYTF.

V gene TRBV12-3 or TRBV12-4 combines with J gene TRBJ2-7, with TRBD1 identical over 10 bases. V lost 6 bases, J lost 5 bases, and 7 bases stayed unmatched. This CDR3 is built from 14 residues. The CDR3 DNA sequence: TGTGCCAGCAGGCTATCCGGGACAGGGGACGAGCAGTACTTC. It codes for CASRLSGTGDEQYF.